A selection of T cell receptor beta chains follows, all from one sample in a study of T-cell reconstitution after alpha-beta-depleted transplantation in children. Using its own MiXCR run on the PCR reads, TCRdb lists one record per CDR3 protein. Of 250,000 to 300,000 distinct CDR3 sequences in the sample, over 8% were seen once. The sequencing used PBMCs from the stem cell graft donor, collected from the stem cell graft. Receptor source: a human donor who donated a stem cell graft to a child with SCID. Both conserved end residues are part of each CDR3. Each record gives: D gene, V gene, clone size, J gene, CDR3 DNA, CDR3 protein. D genes are given only for firm matches. Clone sizes are given selectively: once, few, many, or a class where the clone is expanded.

TRBD1	TRBV19	NA	TRBJ2-2	TGTGCCAGTAGTATAGCAGGGGGTTTTACCGGGGAGCTGTTTTTT	CASSIAGGFTGELFF
NA	TRBV5-1	NA	TRBJ2-5	TGCGCCAGCAGCTTGGCCCGAGGGGGTCAAGAGACCCAGTACTTC	CASSLARGGQETQYF
TRBD2	TRBV10-2	few	TRBJ2-5	TGCGCCAGCCGTCGGCGGGGGGAGGAGACCCAGTACTTC	CASRRRGEETQYF
TRBD2	TRBV12-3/TRBV12-4	many	TRBJ2-2	TGTGCCAGCAGTACCCTAGCGGGGGGACTGGGCGGGGAGCTGTTTTTT	CASSTLAGGLGGELFF
NA	TRBV5-1	few	TRBJ1-6	TGCGCCAGCAGTTCCTTGTATAATTCACCCCTCCACTTT	CASSSLYNSPLHF
NA	TRBV6-5	many	TRBJ1-1	TGTGCCAGCAGTTACCGAAGGACAGCCCTAGGCACTGAAGCTTTCTTT	CASSYRRTALGTEAFF
TRBD1	TRBV9	few	TRBJ2-2	TGTGCCAGCAGCGTAGATTTGGCAGGGGGAAACACCGGGGAGCTGTTTTTT	CASSVDLAGGNTGELFF
TRBD1	TRBV18	few	TRBJ2-7	TGTGCCAGCTCACCTAAGACAGGGGTCTACGAGCAGTACTTC	CASSPKTGVYEQYF
TRBD1	TRBV29-1	few	TRBJ1-2	TGCAGCGTGGACAGGGTCGGTGGCTACACCTTC	CSVDRVGGYTF
TRBD1	TRBV6-5	NA	TRBJ2-7	TGTGCCAGCAGATACGGGACAGGGGGCATGTACGAGCAGTACTTC	CASRYGTGGMYEQYF